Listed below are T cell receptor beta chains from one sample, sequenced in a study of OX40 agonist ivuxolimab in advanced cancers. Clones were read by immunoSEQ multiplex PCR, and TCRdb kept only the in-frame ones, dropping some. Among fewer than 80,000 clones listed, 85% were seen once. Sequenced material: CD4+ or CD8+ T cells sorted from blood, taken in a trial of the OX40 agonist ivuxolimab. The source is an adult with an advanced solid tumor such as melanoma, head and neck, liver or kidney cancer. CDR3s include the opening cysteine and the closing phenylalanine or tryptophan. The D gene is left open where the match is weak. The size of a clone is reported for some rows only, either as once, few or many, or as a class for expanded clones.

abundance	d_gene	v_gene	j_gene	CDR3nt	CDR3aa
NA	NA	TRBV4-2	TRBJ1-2	TGTGCCAGCAGCCAGGGCGGGCCAGGGCCCCCGGGGGGCTACACCTTC	CASSQGGPGPPGGYTF
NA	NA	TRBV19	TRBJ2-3	TGTGCCAGTACCCCCAATGGGCGGGCCCGACCCGCAGATACGCAGTATTTT	CASTPNGRARPADTQYF
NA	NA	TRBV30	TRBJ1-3	TGTGCCTGGAGTGTACCCTACAGGGACGCTGGAAACACCATATATTTT	CAWSVPYRDAGNTIYF
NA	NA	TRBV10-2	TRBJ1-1	TGCGCCAGCAGTGTCGGATCTGGGGCTTTCTTT	CASSVGSGAFF
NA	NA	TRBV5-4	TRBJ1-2	TGTGCCAGCAGCCCTGGGGGAGGGGCCGGCTACACCTTC	CASSPGGGAGYTF
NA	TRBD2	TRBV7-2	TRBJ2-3	TGTGCCAGCAGCCCCTTTAGCGGGAGCACAGATACGCAGTATTTT	CASSPFSGSTDTQYF
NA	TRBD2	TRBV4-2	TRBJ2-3	TGTGCCAGCAGCCAAGATCAGACTAGCGGGGGCGGTCGGGATACGCAGTATTTT	CASSQDQTSGGGRDTQYF
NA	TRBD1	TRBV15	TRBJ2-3	TGTGCCACCAGCACCGAGGGGGCCACAGATACGCAGTATTTT	CATSTEGATDTQYF
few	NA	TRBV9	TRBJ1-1	TGTGCCAGCAGCGTAGACCCTTCCCGGAATGAAGCTTTCTTT	CASSVDPSRNEAFF
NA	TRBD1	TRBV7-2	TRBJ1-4	TGTGCCAGCAGCTTAGGAAGGGGGCGCCCTAAGGGTCATGAAAAACTGTTTTTT	CASSLGRGRPKGHEKLFF
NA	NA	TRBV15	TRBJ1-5	TGTGCCACCAGCAGATCCTTACGGACTTCACCCAATCAGCCCCAGCATTTT	CATSRSLRTSPNQPQHF
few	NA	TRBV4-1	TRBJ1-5	TGCGCCAGCAGCGAAGAAGGGGCAATCCAGCCCCAGCATTTT	CASSEEGAIQPQHF
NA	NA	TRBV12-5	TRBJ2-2	TGTGCTAGTGGTTTGGTACCCCCGGCCGGGGAGCTGTTTTTT	CASGLVPPAGELFF
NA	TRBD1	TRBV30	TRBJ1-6	TGTGCCTGGAGGAGGGACAGGGGGGTTTCACCCCTCCACTTT	CAWRRDRGVSPLHF
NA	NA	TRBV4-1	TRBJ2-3	TGCGCCAGCAGCCTCCAAGCGGGCCCCCTGGCAGATACGCAGTATTTT	CASSLQAGPLADTQYF
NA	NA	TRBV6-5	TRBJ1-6	TGTGCCAGCAGTTCCAGGGGAGCATCACCCCTCCACTTT	CASSSRGASPLHF
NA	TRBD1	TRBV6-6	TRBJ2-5	TGTGCCAGCAGTTACGGGACAGGGAGGAGAGAGACCCAGTACTTC	CASSYGTGRRETQYF